The 5 T cell receptor beta chains in this list originate from one sample, sequenced in a study of blood T cell repertoires in COVID-19. The table came from immunoSEQ multiplex PCR; TCRdb's copy has only in-frame clones and leaves some out. Among 150,000 to 200,000 clones listed, 85% to 90% were seen once. What was sequenced was peripheral blood. These receptors were taken from a man aged 18 to 29 with active or convalescent COVID-19.

The chain couples TRBV5-1 to TRBJ1-1; TRBD1 might be the D (5 bases). CDR3 size: 14 residues. CDR1 is SGHRS and CDR2 is YFSETQ in the germline V gene. V was clipped by 4 bases and J by 7 bases, with 17 bases between them. The chain's CDR3 is CASSRVVDGGEAFF. CDR3 nucleotide sequence: TGCGCCAGCAGCCGCGTCGTGGACGGGGGTGAAGCTTTCTTT.

V usage is TRBV6-5 and J usage is TRBJ2-5, with D possibly being TRBD1 (6 bases). Trimming removed 8 bases at V and 3 bases at J, with 13 bases between. Germline lookup yields CDR1 MNHEY and CDR2 SVGAGI. The CDR3 totals 13 residues. The chain's CDR3 is CASRQTGEETQYF. The CDR3 DNA follows: TGTGCCAGCCGTCAGACAGGAGAAGAGACCCAGTACTTC.

J is TRBJ2-7 and V is TRBV30, with 9 nucleotides matching TRBD1. Germline CDR1 GTSNPN, CDR2 SVGIG (reference sequence). Trimming removed 4 bases from V and 3 bases from J; junction bases left unmatched: 4. The CDR3 runs to 13 residues. The CDR3, as DNA: TGTGCCTGGACCGGGACAGGGTTCTACGAGCAGTACTTC. Protein: CAWTGTGFYEQYF.

Concerning this clone itself: Relative to the germline gene, one junction end is altered; a read error may explain this. The chain joins TRBV5-1 to TRBJ1-4, with 7 bases fitting TRBD1. The CDR3 has 16 amino acids. Looked up from germline, CDR1 is SGHRS and CDR2 is YFSETQ. This CDR3 is CASRLGGGTTNEKLFF. The CDR3 DNA follows: TGCGCCAGCAGGTTGGGAGGGGGCACGACTAATGAAAAACTGTTTTTT.

The chain employs TRBV19 and TRBJ1-3, with D hard to call. Per germline, CDR1 LNHDA and CDR2 SQIVND (reference sequence). The CDR3 spans 15 residues. Deletions cut 7 bases from V and 0 bases from J, with 13 bases between. The CDR3 DNA sequence: TGTGCCAGTACCCCGACGTGGAGCTCTGGAAACACCATATATTTT. Amino acid sequence: CASTPTWSSGNTIYF.